This TCR beta chain was recorded in a study of Ad26.COV2.S vaccination and SARS-CoV-2 variants. General observations from the study: Overall T cell responses may have been underestimated by the analyses of TCR breadth and depth.

The CDR3 length is 11 residues. Per the germline V gene, CDR1 is SGHKS and CDR2 is YYEKEE (reference sequence). V lost 7 bases and J lost 0, with 5 bases in between. Specified treatment: over 15 received Ad26.COV2.S at low or high dose, single or two shots; a few received placebo; per-sample allocation not given. It was on day 63 after the first vaccine or placebo injection that samples were taken. Measured with immunoSEQ multiplex PCR; TCRdb has only the in-frame clones, and not every one. Of roughly 320,000 clones detected, approximately 86% appear once; the ten largest clones hold more than 1.5%. For this clone: The antigen is undetermined.

The starting material was peripheral blood, obtained in a trial of Ad26.COV2.S vaccine versus placebo. The chain is built from TRBV5-5 and TRBJ2-7; D may be TRBD1 (5 bases). The sequence was collected from a person aged 18 to 65 who received the Ad26.COV2.S COVID-19 vaccine or a placebo. The CDR3 DNA reads TGTGCCAGCGGGGCCTCCTACGAGCAGTACTTC. Amino acid sequence: CASGASYEQYF.